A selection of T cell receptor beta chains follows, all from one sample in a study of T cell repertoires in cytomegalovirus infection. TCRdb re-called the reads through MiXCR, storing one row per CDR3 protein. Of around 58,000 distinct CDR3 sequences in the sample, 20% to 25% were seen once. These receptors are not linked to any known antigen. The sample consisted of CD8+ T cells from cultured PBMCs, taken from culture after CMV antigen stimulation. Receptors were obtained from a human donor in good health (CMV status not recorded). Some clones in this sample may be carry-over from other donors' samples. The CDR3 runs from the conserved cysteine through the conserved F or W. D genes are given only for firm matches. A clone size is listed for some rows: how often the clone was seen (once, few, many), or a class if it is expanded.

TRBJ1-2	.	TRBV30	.	CAYTDRTKRDGYTF	TGTGCCTATACAGACCGAACGAAACGAGATGGCTACACCTTC
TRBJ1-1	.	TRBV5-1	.	CASSLWGDNTEAFF	TGCGCCAGCAGCTTATGGGGAGACAACACTGAAGCTTTCTTT
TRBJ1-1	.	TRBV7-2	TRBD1	CASSHAGTGYTEAFF	TGTGCCAGCAGCCACGCCGGGACAGGGTACACTGAAGCTTTCTTT
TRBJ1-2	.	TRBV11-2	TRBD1	CASSLSPTGGNGYTF	TGTGCCAGCAGCTTATCCCCGACAGGGGGAAATGGCTACACCTTC
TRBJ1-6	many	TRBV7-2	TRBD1	CASSSTRTGIHSPLHF	TGTGCCAGCAGCTCGACCCGGACAGGGATACATTCACCCCTCCACTTT
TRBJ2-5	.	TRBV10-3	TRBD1	CAISRVPPRQGEETQYF	TGTGCCATCAGCAGAGTCCCCCCCCGACAGGGTGAAGAGACCCAGTACTTC
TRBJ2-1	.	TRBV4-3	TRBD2	CASSQETSGGFNNEQFF	TGCGCCAGCAGCCAAGAAACTAGCGGGGGGTTTAACAATGAGCAGTTCTTC
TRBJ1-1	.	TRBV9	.	CASSVGERVTEAFF	TGTGCCAGCAGCGTAGGAGAAAGGGTCACTGAAGCTTTCTTT
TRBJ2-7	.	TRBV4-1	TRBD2	CASSQIGGSEQYF	TGCGCCAGCAGCCAAATCGGCGGGAGCGAGCAGTACTTC
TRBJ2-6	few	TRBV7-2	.	CASSFLPTGANVLTF	TGTGCCAGCAGCTTTTTGCCGACTGGGGCCAACGTCCTGACTTTC
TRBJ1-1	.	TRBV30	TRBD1	CAWSVLGTENTEAFF	TGTGCCTGGAGTGTACTCGGGACAGAGAACACTGAAGCTTTCTTT
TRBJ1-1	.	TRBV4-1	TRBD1	CASSHRTGRNTEAFF	TGCGCCAGCAGCCACAGGACAGGGAGGAACACTGAAGCTTTCTTT
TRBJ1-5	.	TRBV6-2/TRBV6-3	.	CASSYHNQPQHF	TGTGCCAGCAGTTACCACAATCAGCCCCAGCATTTT
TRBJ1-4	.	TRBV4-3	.	CASSQLGGIMSEKLFF	TGCGCCAGCAGCCAGTTAGGAGGCATTATGTCTGAAAAACTGTTTTTT
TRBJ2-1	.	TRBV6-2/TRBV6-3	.	CASSYAREKSSYNEQFF	TGTGCCAGCAGTTACGCGCGGGAAAAGTCCTCCTACAATGAGCAGTTCTTC
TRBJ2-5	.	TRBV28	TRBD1	CASSHGTGGETQYF	TGTGCCAGCAGTCACGGGACAGGTGGGGAGACCCAGTACTTC
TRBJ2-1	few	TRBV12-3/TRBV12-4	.	CASTYSHPNNEQFF	TGTGCCAGCACCTATTCCCATCCTAACAATGAGCAGTTCTTC
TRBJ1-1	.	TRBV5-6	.	CVSSPGGANTEAFF	TGTGTCAGCAGCCCTGGCGGGGCGAACACTGAAGCTTTCTTT
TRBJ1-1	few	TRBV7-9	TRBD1	CASRSEGANTEAFF	TGTGCCAGCAGATCAGAGGGGGCGAACACTGAAGCTTTCTTT
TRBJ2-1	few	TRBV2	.	CASSDWADLSSYNEQFF	TGTGCCAGCAGTGACTGGGCAGACCTAAGCTCCTACAATGAGCAGTTCTTC
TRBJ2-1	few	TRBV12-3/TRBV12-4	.	CASSGGTDSSYNEQFF	TGTGCCAGCAGTGGAGGGACCGACAGCTCCTACAATGAGCAGTTCTTC
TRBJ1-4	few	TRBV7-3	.	CASSLTGNNEKLFF	TGTGCCAGCAGCTTAACGGGGAATAATGAAAAACTGTTTTTT
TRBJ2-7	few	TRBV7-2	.	CASSLNGYEQYF	TGTGCCAGCAGCTTAAACGGCTACGAGCAGTACTTC
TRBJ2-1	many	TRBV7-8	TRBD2	CASSTRLAGDVNNEQFF	TGTGCCAGCAGCACCCGACTAGCGGGGGATGTTAACAATGAGCAGTTCTTC